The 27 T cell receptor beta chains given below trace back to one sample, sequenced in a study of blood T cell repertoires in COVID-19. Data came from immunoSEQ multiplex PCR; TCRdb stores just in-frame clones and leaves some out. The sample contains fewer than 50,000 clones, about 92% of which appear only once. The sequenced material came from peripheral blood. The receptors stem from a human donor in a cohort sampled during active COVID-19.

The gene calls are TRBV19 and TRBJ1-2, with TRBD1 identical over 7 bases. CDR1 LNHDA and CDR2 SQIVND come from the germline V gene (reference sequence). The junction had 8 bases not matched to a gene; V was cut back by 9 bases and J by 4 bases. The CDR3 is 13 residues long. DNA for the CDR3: TGTGCCAGCCACAGGGGCGATATCTATGGCTACACCTTC. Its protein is CASHRGDIYGYTF.

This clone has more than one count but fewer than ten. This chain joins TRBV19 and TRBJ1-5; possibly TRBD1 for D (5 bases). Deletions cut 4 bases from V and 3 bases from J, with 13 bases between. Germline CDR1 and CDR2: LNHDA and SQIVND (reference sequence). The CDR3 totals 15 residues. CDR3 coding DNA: TGTGCCAGTAGTACTACCCAGGGATACAATCAGCCCCAGCATTTT. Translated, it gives CASSTTQGYNQPQHF.

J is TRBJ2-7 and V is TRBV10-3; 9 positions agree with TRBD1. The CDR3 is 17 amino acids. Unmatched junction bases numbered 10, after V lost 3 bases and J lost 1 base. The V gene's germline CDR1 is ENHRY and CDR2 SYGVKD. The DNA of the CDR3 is TGTGCCATCAGTGACTCCCCCGGGACAGGGAAGTCCTACGAGCAGTACTTC. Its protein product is CAISDSPGTGKSYEQYF.

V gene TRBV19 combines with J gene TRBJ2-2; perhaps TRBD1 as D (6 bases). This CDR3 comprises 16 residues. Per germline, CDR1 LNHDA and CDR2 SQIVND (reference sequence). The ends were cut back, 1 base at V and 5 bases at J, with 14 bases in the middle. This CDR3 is CASSIGRTARTGELFF. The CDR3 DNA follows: TGTGCCAGTAGTATAGGCCGGACAGCACGAACCGGGGAGCTGTTTTTT.

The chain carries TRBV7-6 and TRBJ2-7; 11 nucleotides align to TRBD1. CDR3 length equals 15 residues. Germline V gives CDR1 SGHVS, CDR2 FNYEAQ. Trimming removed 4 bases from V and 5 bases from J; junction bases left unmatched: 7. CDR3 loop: CASSSPGQGVDEQYF. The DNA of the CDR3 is TGTGCCAGCAGCTCCCCGGGACAGGGGGTTGACGAGCAGTACTTC.

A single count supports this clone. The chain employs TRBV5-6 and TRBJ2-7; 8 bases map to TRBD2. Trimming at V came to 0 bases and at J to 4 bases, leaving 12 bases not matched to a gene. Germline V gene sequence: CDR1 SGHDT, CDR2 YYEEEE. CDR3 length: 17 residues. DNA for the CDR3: TGTGCCAGCAGCTTGGGCATTGGGCTAGCGGGTGGGTACGAGCAGTACGTC. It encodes CASSLGIGLAGGYEQYV.

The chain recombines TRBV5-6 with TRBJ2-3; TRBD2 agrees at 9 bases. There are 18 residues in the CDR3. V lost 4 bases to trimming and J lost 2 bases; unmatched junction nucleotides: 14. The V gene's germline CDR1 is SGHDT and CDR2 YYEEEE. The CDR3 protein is CASSTLDLAGITTDTQYF. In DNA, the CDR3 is TGTGCCAGCAGCACATTGGATCTAGCGGGGATAACCACAGATACGCAGTATTTT.

For the CDR3, the DNA is TGTGCCAGCAGCTTAAACGTGGGGCCCTACGAGCAGTACGTC. It specifies CASSLNVGPYEQYV. The chain has TRBV7-8 and TRBJ2-7; D might be TRBD1 (5 bases). Germline CDR1 reads SGHVS; CDR2 reads FQNEAQ. With 2 bases removed from V and 2 bases from J, the gap between germline ends came to 10 bases. The CDR3 is 14 residues long.

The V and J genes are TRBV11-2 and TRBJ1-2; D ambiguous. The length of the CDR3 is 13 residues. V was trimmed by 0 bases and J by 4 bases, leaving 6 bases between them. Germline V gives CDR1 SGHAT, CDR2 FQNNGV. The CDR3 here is CASSLDGIYGYTF. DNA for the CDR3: TGTGCCAGCAGCTTAGACGGGATCTATGGCTACACCTTC.

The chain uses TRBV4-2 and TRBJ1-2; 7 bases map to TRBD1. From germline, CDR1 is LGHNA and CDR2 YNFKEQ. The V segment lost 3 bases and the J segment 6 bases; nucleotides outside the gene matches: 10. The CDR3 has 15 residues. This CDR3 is CASSQENWDSHGYTF. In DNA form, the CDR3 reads TGTGCCAGCAGCCAGGAAAATTGGGACAGCCATGGCTACACCTTC.

In DNA form, the CDR3 reads TGTGCTAGTGGAGCCTCGGGGTCGGGTGGCTACACCTTC. This sequence encodes CASGASGSGGYTF. This chain joins TRBV12-5 and TRBJ1-2; the D is unclear. V lost 6 bases and J lost 7, with 15 bases in between. Germline-derived CDR1 and CDR2 are LGHNT and FRNRAP. This CDR3 region has 13 residues. Together with reference TRBV12-5 and TRBJ1-2, the CDR3 gives the full variable domain: DARVTQTPRHKVTEMGQEVTMRCQPILGHNTVFWYRQTMMQGLELLAYFRNRAPLDDSGMPKDRFSAEMPDATLATLKIQPSEPRDSAVYFCASGASGSGGYTFGSGTRLTVV.

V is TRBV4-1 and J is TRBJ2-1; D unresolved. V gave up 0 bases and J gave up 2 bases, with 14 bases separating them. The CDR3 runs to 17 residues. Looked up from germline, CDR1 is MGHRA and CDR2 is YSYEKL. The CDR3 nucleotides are TGCGCCAGCAGCCAAGAGAGGTCTGAGTTAACCTACAATGAGCAGTTCTTC. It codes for CASSQERSELTYNEQFF.

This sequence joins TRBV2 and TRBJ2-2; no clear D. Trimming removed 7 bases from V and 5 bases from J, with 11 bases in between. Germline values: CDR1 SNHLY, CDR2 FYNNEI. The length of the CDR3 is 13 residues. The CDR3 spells CASKPTETGELFF. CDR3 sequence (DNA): TGTGCCAGCAAACCTACAGAGACCGGGGAGCTGTTTTTT.

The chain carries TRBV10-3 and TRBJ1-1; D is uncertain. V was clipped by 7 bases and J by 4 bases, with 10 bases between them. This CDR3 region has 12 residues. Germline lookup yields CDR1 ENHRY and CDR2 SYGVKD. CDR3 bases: TGTGCCATCAAGAGTATCGGCACTGAAGCTTTCTTT. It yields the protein CAIKSIGTEAFF.

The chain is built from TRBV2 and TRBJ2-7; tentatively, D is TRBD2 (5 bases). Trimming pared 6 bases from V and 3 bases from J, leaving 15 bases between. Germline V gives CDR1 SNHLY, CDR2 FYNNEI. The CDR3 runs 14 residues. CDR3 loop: CASRIGLAVYEQYV. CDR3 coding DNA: TGTGCCAGCAGGATTGGTCTAGCAGTCTACGAGCAGTACGTC.

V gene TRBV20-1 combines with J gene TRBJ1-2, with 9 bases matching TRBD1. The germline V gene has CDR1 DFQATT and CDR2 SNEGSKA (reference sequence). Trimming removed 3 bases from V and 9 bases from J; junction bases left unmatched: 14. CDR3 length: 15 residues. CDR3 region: CSASRTGEAAIRYTF. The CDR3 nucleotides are TGCAGTGCTAGTCGGACAGGGGAGGCGGCTATCCGCTACACCTTC.

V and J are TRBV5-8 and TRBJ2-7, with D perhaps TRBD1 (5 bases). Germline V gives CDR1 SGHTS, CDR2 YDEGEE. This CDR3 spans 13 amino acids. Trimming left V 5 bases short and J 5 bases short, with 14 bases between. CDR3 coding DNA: TGTGCCAGCAGATTTAGCAGGGCCCACGAGCAGTACGTC. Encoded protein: CASRFSRAHEQYV.

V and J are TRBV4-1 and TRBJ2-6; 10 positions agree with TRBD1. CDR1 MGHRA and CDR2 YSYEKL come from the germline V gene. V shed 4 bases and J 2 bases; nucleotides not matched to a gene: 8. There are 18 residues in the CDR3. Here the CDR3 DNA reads TGCGCCAGCAGCCCGACAGGGGGCGCTTCTGCTGGGGCCAACGTCCTGACTTTC. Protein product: CASSPTGGASAGANVLTF.

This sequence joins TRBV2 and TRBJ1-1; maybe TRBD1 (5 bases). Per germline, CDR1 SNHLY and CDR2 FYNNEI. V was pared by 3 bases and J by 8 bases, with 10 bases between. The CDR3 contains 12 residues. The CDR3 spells CASSDRAIEAFF. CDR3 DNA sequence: TGTGCCAGCAGTGACAGGGCTATCGAAGCTTTCTTT.

Here the CDR3 reads CASSPSSLEQYF. The CDR3 DNA follows: TGTGCCAGCAGTCCTAGTTCTCTCGAGCAGTACTTC. The V gene is TRBV6-6, the J gene TRBJ2-7; D ambiguous. The CDR3 consists of 12 residues. The V gene's germline CDR1 is MNHNY and CDR2 SVGAGI (reference sequence). V was pared by 5 bases and J by 6 bases, with 11 bases between.

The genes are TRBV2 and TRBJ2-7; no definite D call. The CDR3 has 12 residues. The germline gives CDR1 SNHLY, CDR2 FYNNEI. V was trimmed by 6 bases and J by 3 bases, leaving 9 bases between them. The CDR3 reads CASSSQIYEQYF. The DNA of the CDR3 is TGTGCCAGCAGCTCCCAGATCTACGAGCAGTACTTC.

CDR3 sequence: CAIRPGQGNTGELFF. DNA for the CDR3: TGTGCCATCAGACCGGGACAGGGGAACACCGGGGAGCTGTTTTTT. V gene TRBV10-3 combines with J gene TRBJ2-2, with TRBD1 matching 9 bases. Germline V gene lookup returns CDR1 ENHRY and CDR2 SYGVKD. The CDR3 loop spans 15 amino acids. The junction had 3 bases not matched to a gene; V was cut back by 6 bases and J by 1 base.

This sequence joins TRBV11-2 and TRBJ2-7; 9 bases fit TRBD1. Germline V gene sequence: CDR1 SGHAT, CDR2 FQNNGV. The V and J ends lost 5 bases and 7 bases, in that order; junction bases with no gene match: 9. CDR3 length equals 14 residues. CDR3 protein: CASSPRDRAGEQYF. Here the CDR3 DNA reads TGTGCCAGCAGCCCTCGGGACAGGGCCGGTGAGCAGTACTTC.

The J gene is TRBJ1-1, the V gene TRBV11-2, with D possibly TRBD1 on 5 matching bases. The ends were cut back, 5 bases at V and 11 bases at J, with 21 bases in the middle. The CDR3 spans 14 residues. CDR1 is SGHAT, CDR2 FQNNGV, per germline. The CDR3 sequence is CASSERRTGTFAFF. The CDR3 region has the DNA TGTGCCAGCAGCGAAAGACGAACCGGGACTTTTGCTTTCTTT.

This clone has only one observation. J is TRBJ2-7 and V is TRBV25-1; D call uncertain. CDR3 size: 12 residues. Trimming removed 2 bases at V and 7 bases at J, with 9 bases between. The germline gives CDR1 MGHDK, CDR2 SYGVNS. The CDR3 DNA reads TGTGCCAGCAGTGAACGACCCGGGGAGCAGTACTTC. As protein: CASSERPGEQYF.

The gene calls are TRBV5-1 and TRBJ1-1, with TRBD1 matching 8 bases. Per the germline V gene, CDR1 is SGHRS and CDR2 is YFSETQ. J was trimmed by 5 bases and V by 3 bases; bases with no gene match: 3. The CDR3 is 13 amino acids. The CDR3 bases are TGCGCCAGCAGCTCAGGACAGGGTACTGAAGCTTTCTTT. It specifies CASSSGQGTEAFF.

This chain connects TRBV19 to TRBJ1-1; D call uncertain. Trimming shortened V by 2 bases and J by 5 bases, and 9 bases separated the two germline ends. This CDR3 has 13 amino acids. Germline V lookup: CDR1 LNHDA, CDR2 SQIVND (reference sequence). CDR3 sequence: CASSIQVRTEAFF. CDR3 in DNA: TGTGCCAGTAGTATACAGGTCCGGACTGAAGCTTTCTTT.